Below, 17 T cell receptor beta chains from the same sample are listed, as sequenced in a study of T-cell memory formation after mild COVID-19. One entry per CDR3 protein results from TCRdb running MiXCR on the 5' RACE reads. In the table there are 240,000 or so distinct CDR3 sequences, roughly 10% of which are singletons. The specimen sequenced was PBMCs or a T cell subset sorted from them (not recorded which). These receptors originate from a man aged 18 to 29 who had mild COVID-19 (a few samples of this study predate the infection). Cell type and time point are not known.

This rearrangement joins TRBV3-1 to TRBJ2-1, with TRBD2 identical over 10 bases. V gave up 4 bases and J gave up 9 bases; unmatched junction bases: 9. The CDR3 is 15 amino acids. In germline, CDR1 is LGHDT, CDR2 YNNKEL (reference sequence). CDR3 bases: TGTGCCAGCAGCCCCTCTAGCGGGGGATCCATTGAGCAGTTCTTC. Translated, it gives CASSPSSGGSIEQFF.

This clonotype appeared a few times. The genes are TRBV6-5 and TRBJ1-6; the D is unclear. Germline V gene data show CDR1 as MNHEY and CDR2 as SVGAGI. This CDR3 is 13 amino acids long. Trimming removed 5 bases from V and 7 bases from J, with 9 bases in between. The CDR3 nucleotides are TGTGCCAGCAGTACGAACTTCAATTCACCCCTCCACTTT. Its translation: CASSTNFNSPLHF.

The table lists this clonotype with a few counts. The chain combines TRBV29-1 with TRBJ2-7; TRBD1 matches 9 bases. The V segment lost 4 bases and the J segment 0 bases; nucleotides outside the gene matches: 4. The CDR3 extends over 14 amino acids. Germline V gene lookup returns CDR1 SQVTM and CDR2 ANQGSEA. The CDR3 here is CSVGQGVYSYEQYF. In DNA, the CDR3 is TGCAGCGTTGGACAGGGGGTTTACTCCTACGAGCAGTACTTC.

In its sample, this clonotype was seen a few times. The J gene is TRBJ1-5, the V gene TRBV6-2 or TRBV6-3; D is unresolved. The CDR3 consists of 13 residues. The V end lost 7 bases, the J end lost 3 bases, and 10 bases lay between the germline ends. CDR1 and CDR2 (germline): MNHEY, SVGEGT. DNA for the CDR3: TGTGCCAGCACTTGGACGGACAATCAGCCCCAGCATTTT. Translation: CASTWTDNQPQHF.

This clonotype was recorded a few times. The chain links TRBV2 to TRBJ1-1; D uncertain. Germline CDR1 reads SNHLY; CDR2 reads FYNNEI. The CDR3 sequence is 11 residues long. Trimming shortened V by 10 bases and J by 5 bases, and 11 bases separated the two germline ends. In DNA, the CDR3 is TGTGCCACCGAGCGGGAAACTGAAGCTTTCTTT. This sequence encodes CATERETEAFF.

The rearrangement joins TRBV4-2 to TRBJ2-3, with 7 bases matching TRBD2. Per the germline V gene, CDR1 is LGHNA and CDR2 is YNFKEQ. With V trimmed by 5 bases and J by 0 bases, 11 bases remained unmatched. The CDR3 consists of 17 residues. CDR3 nucleotides: TGTGCCAGCAGCGAGGGGCTAGCGGAATATAGCACAGATACGCAGTATTTT. Its protein product is CASSEGLAEYSTDTQYF.

The J gene is TRBJ2-1, the V gene TRBV7-9; the D gene is possibly TRBD2 (6 bases). This CDR3 region has 15 residues. V lost 5 bases to trimming and J lost 2 bases, with 13 bases between them. Looked up from germline, CDR1 is SEHNR and CDR2 is FQNEAQ (reference sequence). CDR3 DNA: TGTGCCAGCAGCCCAGTCGGAGGGGCCTACAATGAGCAGTTCTTC. This translates into CASSPVGGAYNEQFF.

This clonotype was observed a few times. The chain employs TRBV12-3 or TRBV12-4 and TRBJ2-3, with D perhaps given as TRBD1 or TRBD2 (6 bases each). CDR3 length equals 16 residues. Trimming removed 4 bases at V and 4 bases at J, with 18 bases between. The CDR3 spells CASSWIGGRRSDTQYF. The CDR3 coding sequence is TGTGCCAGCAGTTGGATAGGGGGGCGGAGGTCAGATACGCAGTATTTT.

This clonotype has a single count. The chain has TRBV7-2 and TRBJ2-1; 7 positions match TRBD2. The CDR3 is 14 residues long. Germline V lookup: CDR1 SGHTA, CDR2 FQGNSA. The junction had 9 bases not matched to a gene; V was cut back by 5 bases and J by 8 bases. CDR3 in DNA: TGTGCCAGCAGCGCCAGACTAGCCTGGGATGAGCAGTTCTTC. Its protein product is CASSARLAWDEQFF.

This clonotype came up a few times. The chain uses TRBV6-2 or TRBV6-3 and TRBJ2-2; D not certain. There are 14 residues in the CDR3. V lost 7 bases, J lost 5 bases, and 14 bases lay in between. The germline V gene has CDR1 MNHEY and CDR2 SVGEGT. CDR3 coding DNA: TGTGCCAGCATCCTACGACCCGGGACCGGGGAGCTGTTTTTT. Translation gives CASILRPGTGELFF.

This clonotype occurred a few times. The V gene is TRBV2, the J gene TRBJ2-4; possibly TRBD1 for D (7 bases). Trimming took 4 bases from V and 6 from J, leaving 13 bases between them. Germline lookup yields CDR1 SNHLY and CDR2 FYNNEI. This CDR3 has 14 residues. The CDR3 loop is CASSASEGANIQYF. CDR3 coding DNA: TGTGCCAGCAGTGCCTCGGAGGGGGCAAACATTCAGTACTTC. The variable domain in full, with the rest retrieved from reference TRBV2 and TRBJ2-4, is EPEVTQTPSHQVTQMGQEVILRCVPISNHLYFYWYRQILGQKVEFLVSFYNNEISEKSEIFDDQFSVERPDGSNFTLKIRSTKLEDSAMYFCASSASEGANIQYFGAGTRLSVL.

The chain links TRBV4-2 to TRBJ2-5; 10 bases line up with TRBD1. The CDR3 runs to 17 residues. Germline V gene data show CDR1 as LGHNA and CDR2 as YNFKEQ. The V gene end was trimmed by 0 bases and the J gene end by 5 bases; junction bases not matched to a gene: 9. The CDR3 loop is CASSQDIIRDRGETQYF. The CDR3 region has the DNA TGTGCCAGCAGCCAAGACATAATCCGGGACAGGGGCGAGACCCAGTACTTC.

This chain's CDR3 is CASSQDYGAEYNEQFF. The CDR3 DNA reads as TGTGCCAGCAGCCAAGATTACGGGGCGGAATACAATGAGCAGTTCTTC. This chain links TRBV3-1 with TRBJ2-1; either TRBD1 or TRBD2 may supply D (5 bases each). CDR1 is LGHDT, CDR2 YNNKEL, per germline (reference sequence). The CDR3 is 16 residues long. The V end was cut by 0 bases, the J end by 4 bases, with 13 bases between.

The chain joins TRBV7-2 to TRBJ2-7; possible D gene TRBD2, 7 bases. The CDR3 spans 15 residues. Trimming left V 1 base short and J 2 bases short, with 12 bases between. Looked up from germline, CDR1 is SGHTA and CDR2 is FQGNSA. The CDR3 bases are TGTGCCAGCAGCTTAGAGGGGGGGGGCCCCTACGAGCAGTACGTC. The encoded protein is CASSLEGGGPYEQYV.

V gene TRBV23-1 combines with J gene TRBJ2-6; D remains ambiguous. TRBV23-1 is placed among ORFs of uncertain function. The CDR3 has 17 residues. With 2 bases removed from V and 0 bases from J, the gap between germline ends came to 11 bases. For the CDR3, the DNA is TGCGCCAGCAGTCAACGACTTCTAAGCTCTGGGGCCAACGTCCTGACTTTC. Residues: CASSQRLLSSGANVLTF.

This clonotype has just a few counts. V gene TRBV4-1 combines with J gene TRBJ2-5, with a possible D match to TRBD2 (6 bases). The CDR3 extends over 15 amino acids. CDR1 and CDR2 (germline): MGHRA, YSYEKL. V was pared by 1 base and J by 2 bases, with 11 bases between. The CDR3 DNA reads as TGCGCCAGCAGCCAAGGGGACGGAGGGCAAGAGACCCAGTACTTC. It is translated as CASSQGDGGQETQYF.

J is TRBJ1-5 and V is TRBV6-2 or TRBV6-3; D gene uncertain. Germline CDR1 and CDR2: MNHEY and SVGEGT. Trimming took off 2 bases at V and 5 bases at J, with 10 bases between the two ends. CDR3 length: 14 residues. This chain's CDR3 is CASSYLRPDQPQHF. The DNA for the CDR3 is TGTGCCAGCAGTTACCTGAGGCCCGATCAGCCCCAGCATTTT.